The entry that follows covers one TCR beta chain sequence. Which antigen it targets is not known. No base quality values were provided; no much bigger clone lies one nucleotide off. These data are taken from a study of blood T cell repertoires in COVID-19 (dated by TCRdb to the early 2020s). In terms of the full investigation: Collaborator samples came from the United States, Italy and Spain and covered acute and convalescent phases of COVID-19. The repertoires were made available in a free public database intended to serve as a resource for research on the immune response to SARS-CoV-2. The prospective study material was composed of cDNA or gDNA derived from T cells, B-cell-depleted T cells, or PBMCs. Subjects who had been exposed to COVID-19, were actively infected with it, or had recovered from it provided the deeply sampled blood TCRbeta repertoires that made up the dataset. Where available, HLA class I and class II types were obtained from metadata supplied by the sample provider rather than from assay-based typing. Samples came from the ongoing ImmuneRACE study (first 160 participants) plus 1,254 subjects from 6 global collaborators. A de-identified subject ID, COVID-19 status, age in years and sex were almost always included in the sample metadata. The full study reports these points: Clinical and demographic metadata were provided uncurated, with the amount varying by source and participant.

V and J lose 4 bases and 1 base, and a span of 18 bases separates them. In the germline V gene, CDR1 corresponds to SGHRS and CDR2 to YFSETQ. The CDR3 measures 17 amino acids from cysteine to phenylalanine. Only the CDR3 DNA is retained, 51 bases long and in frame from the first base. Enrolling through a virtual design, the prospective study's participants ranged in age from about 18 to 89 years and lived across roughly 23 United States geographic areas. In the prospective study, participants were assigned to cohorts based on the clinical history participants reported in a screening survey and a study questionnaire. Recovered participants in ImmuneRACE Cohort 3 were defined by two consecutive negative NP/OP PCR tests, clearance by a healthcare professional, or resolution of symptoms. In the prospective study, mobile phlebotomists collected whole blood, serum and a nasopharyngeal or oropharyngeal swab from each participant. Over an approximately two-month period, participants in the prospective study had the option of providing additional blood draws and questionnaires. Before DNA extraction, prospective study blood samples were shipped either frozen or at room temperature.

TCRbeta CDR3 regions were amplified from genomic DNA by means of the immunoSEQ Assay, a bias-controlled multiplex PCR. The authors processed their data as follows. The number of nucleated cells in each sample was estimated from the amplification of reference gene primers within the assay. To quantify the absolute abundance of each unique TCRbeta CDR3 rearrangement, sequence reads were collapsed and filtered. For each sample, productive Simpson clonality was calculated as the square root of Simpson's diversity index over productive rearrangements. What TCRdb holds here is the immuneACCESS table cut down to in-frame rearrangements. Part of the clones is not present; checked against another copy, under half of the missing clones reflect an unresolved V gene, and the others are unexplained. The V and J calls and clone size were taken over from that table, and D and trimming were inferred from the DNA. This sample holds under 150,000 clones; about four fifths were observed only once. Clones ranked in the top ten supply 15% to 20% of the sample.

Material: PBMCs or T cells enriched from blood (not recorded which). The rearranged segments are TRBV5-1 and TRBJ1-3; perhaps TRBD1 is the D gene, with 6 bases matching. The sequence came from a young man who had recovered from COVID-19. This receptor has the CDR3 CASSETGYRSSGNTIYF. DNA sequence: TGCGCCAGCAGCGAAACAGGGTACCGCAGTTCTGGAAACACCATATATTTT. The full variable domain, with segments outside the CDR3 supplied by the reference TRBV5-1 and TRBJ1-3 proteins, appears as KAGVTQTPRYLIKTRGQQVTLSCSPISGHRSVSWYQQTPGQGLQFLFEYFSETQRNKGNFPGRFSGRQFSNSRSEMNVSTLELGDSALYLCASSETGYRSSGNTIYFGEGSWLTVV.